The present TCR beta chain was sequenced within a study of patients and donors after allogeneic stem cell transplantation (dated by TCRdb to between 2020 and 2021). V is shortened by 6 bases, J by 4 bases, and the region joining them spans 7 bases. The cysteine opens and the phenylalanine closes a CDR3 of 12 amino acids. Of all the DNA, just the CDR3 is kept, 36 bases in frame from base 1. As encoded in the germline V gene, CDR1 is SNHLY while CDR2 is FYNNEI. Receptor amplification or capture employed RT-PCR. This sample was sequenced with a NextSeq 550. In TCRdb, the public reads were trimmed at Q25 with fastp and aligned with MiXCR, with productive beta chains retained. For every CDR3 protein sequence, its rows merge into one entry that carries the most common genes and DNA. This sample gives approximately 170,000 distinct CDR3 sequences in total; roughly 22% of them show up just once. More than 25% of the sample lies in the top ten.

Comment on this clonotype: It lacks a known antigen. The input lacks base qualities; no much larger clone sits a single base away.

The chain is made from TRBV2 and TRBJ2-1; perhaps TRBD1 is the D gene, with 5 bases matching. The sample was blood, either unsorted or a sorted T cell fraction (not recorded which). This clonotype originated in a human donor who was either an allogeneic HSCT recipient or a stem cell or donor lymphocyte infusion donor (not recorded which). It is not recorded whose cells these are; they may come from a transplant donor. The bases read TGTGCCAGCAGGAGACAGTACAATGAGCAGTTCTTC. Its protein product is CASRRQYNEQFF.